A single sample gave rise to the 21 T cell receptor beta chains below, sequenced in a study of T-cell reconstitution after alpha-beta-depleted transplantation in children. For TCRbeta, the library was prepared with unique molecular identifiers. TCRdb independently ran MiXCR on the PCR reads; one entry per CDR3 protein. This table holds 450,000 to 600,000 distinct CDR3 sequences, roughly 18% found once. The input for sequencing was PBMCs from the stem cell graft donor, taken from the stem cell graft. These receptors came from a human donor who donated a stem cell graft to a child with acute lymphoblastic leukemia.

This clonotype occurred a few times. The genes are TRBV3-1 and TRBJ1-1, with D possibly matching TRBD1 (5 bases). Germline V gene sequence: CDR1 LGHDT, CDR2 YNNKEL (reference sequence). The CDR3 spans 17 residues. V lost 2 bases to trimming and J lost 0 bases, with 16 bases between them. CDR3 in amino acids: CASSQKRGTFMNTEAFF. In nucleotides, the CDR3 is TGTGCCAGCAGCCAAAAAAGGGGAACCTTTATGAACACTGAAGCTTTCTTT.

The chain has TRBV20-1 and TRBJ2-1; 7 bases match TRBD2. Trimming at V came to 0 bases and at J to 7 bases, leaving 9 bases not matched to a gene. Germline values: CDR1 DFQATT, CDR2 SNEGSKA (reference sequence). The length of the CDR3 is 15 residues. In DNA form, the CDR3 reads TGCAGTGCTAGAGACAGGCTAGCGGCAAGGAATGAGCAGTTCTTC. Translated, it gives CSARDRLAARNEQFF.

The chain carries TRBV24-1 and TRBJ2-2; a possible D gene is TRBD2 (5 bases). CDR1 is KGHDR and CDR2 is SFDVKD in the germline V gene. This CDR3 comprises 14 residues. V was shortened by 8 bases and J by 4 bases, with 13 bases between the two germline ends. CDR3 in DNA: TGTGCCACCAAGCGTGAGGGAGTCACCGGGGAGCTGTTTTTT. Amino acid sequence: CATKREGVTGELFF.

This clonotype was found a few times. V is TRBV7-9 and J is TRBJ2-7; D is unclear. Germline-derived CDR1 and CDR2 are SEHNR and FQNEAQ (reference sequence). The CDR3 runs to 15 residues. Trimming stripped 3 bases from V and 0 bases from J, with 12 bases between. CDR3 in DNA: TGTGCCAGCAGCTTCTCGGCGGCTAACTCCTACGAGCAGTACTTC. It codes for CASSFSAANSYEQYF. Combining the CDR3 with reference TRBV7-9 and TRBJ2-7 gives the whole variable domain DTGVSQNPRHKITKRGQNVTFRCDPISEHNRLYWYRQTLGQGPEFLTYFQNEAQLEKSRLLSDRFSAERPKGSFSTLEIQRTEQGDSAMYLCASSFSAANSYEQYFGPGTRLTVT.

This rearrangement joins TRBV7-6 to TRBJ2-7; TRBD2 might be the D (7 bases). The CDR3 runs to 17 residues. Trimming left V 5 bases short and J 1 base short, with 21 bases between. From germline, CDR1 is SGHVS and CDR2 FNYEAQ. The CDR3 region is CASSLPRGGGCSYEQYF. In DNA, the CDR3 is TGTGCCAGCAGCCTTCCGAGGGGGGGAGGGTGTTCCTACGAGCAGTACTTC. The entire variable domain, with the rest obtained from reference TRBV7-6 and TRBJ2-7, is as follows: GAGVSQSPRYKVTKRGQDVALRCDPISGHVSLYWYRQALGQGPEFLTYFNYEAQQDKSGLPNDRFSAERPEGSISTLTIQRTEQRDSAMYRCASSLPRGGGCSYEQYFGPGTRLTVT.

This clonotype was counted a few times. The chain combines TRBV7-9 with TRBJ2-7, with TRBD1 identical over 8 bases. With V trimmed by 1 base and J by 1 base, 3 bases remained unmatched. CDR3 length: 15 residues. CDR1 and CDR2 from the germline V gene are SEHNR and FQNEAQ (reference sequence). This CDR3 is CASSLGTGLSYEQYF. For the CDR3, the DNA is TGTGCCAGCAGCTTAGGGACAGGGTTATCCTACGAGCAGTACTTC.

On this clonotype itself: A read error may be the cause here, since a much bigger clone is one base away. The chain joins TRBV9 to TRBJ2-7, with 9 bases that match TRBD1. CDR3 length equals 14 residues. Trimming took 3 bases from V and 5 from J; bases not matched to a gene: 6. Germline CDR1 reads SGDLS; CDR2 reads YYNGEE. The CDR3: CASSARDREHEQYF. The CDR3 DNA follows: TGTGCCAGCAGCGCCCGGGACAGGGAACACGAGCAGTACTTC.

The chain links TRBV4-1 to TRBJ2-3; D not resolved. This CDR3 contains 18 residues. In germline, CDR1 is MGHRA, CDR2 YSYEKL. Trimming cost V 2 bases and J 4 bases, with 22 bases left between them. In DNA form, the CDR3 reads TGCGCCAGCAGCCAACCTCCATGGGCGAGAGGCGCCGCAGATACGCAGTATTTT. This encodes CASSQPPWARGAADTQYF.

The V gene is TRBV7-9, the J gene TRBJ2-7, with D perhaps matching TRBD1 or TRBD2 (5 bases each). Looked up from germline, CDR1 is SEHNR and CDR2 is FQNEAQ (reference sequence). Trimming removed 5 bases from V and 1 base from J, with 15 bases in between. The CDR3 is made up of 15 amino acids. The CDR3 DNA follows: TGTGCCAGCAGCCTCCCCGGGACGTTTTCCTACGAGCAGTACTTC. Translation: CASSLPGTFSYEQYF.

This clonotype was picked up a small number of times. The chain is built from TRBV18 and TRBJ2-7; D gene uncertain. Germline loops: CDR1 KGHSH, CDR2 LQKENI. Trimming stripped 1 base from V and 5 bases from J, with 15 bases between. The CDR3 is made up of 15 amino acids. CDR3 DNA: TGTGCCAGCTCACCACGCTTAGGATCAGGCAACGAGCAGTACTTC. Translating gives CASSPRLGSGNEQYF.

CDR3 in DNA: TGTGCCAGCAGCTTGGAAGGGGGGACTAGCGAGACAGATACGCAGTATTTT. Its protein is CASSLEGGTSETDTQYF. This sequence joins TRBV5-6 and TRBJ2-3; 10 bases are shared with TRBD2. The germline CDR1 and CDR2 sequences are SGHDT and YYEEEE. V was clipped by 0 bases and J by 3 bases; unmatched bases: 7. The CDR3 is 17 amino acids.

The chain employs TRBV2 and TRBJ2-7, with 9 bases identical to TRBD1. Germline loops: CDR1 SNHLY, CDR2 FYNNEI. This CDR3 spans 15 amino acids. V lost 7 bases, J lost 7 bases, and 14 bases stayed unmatched. This CDR3 reads CASNMGQGSVLEQYF. The CDR3 DNA is TGTGCCAGCAATATGGGACAGGGATCTGTTTTGGAGCAGTACTTC.

The rearrangement links TRBV19 to TRBJ1-5; tentative D call: TRBD1 (6 bases). The CDR3 spans 15 residues. V lost 3 bases and J lost 5, with 14 bases in between. CDR1 is LNHDA and CDR2 is SQIVND in the germline V gene (reference sequence). The CDR3 region is CASSINQGPDQPQHF. In DNA form, the CDR3 reads TGTGCCAGTAGTATTAACCAGGGGCCAGATCAGCCCCAGCATTTT.

The chain is built from TRBV20-1 and TRBJ1-4; 7 positions agree with TRBD1. CDR1 is DFQATT, CDR2 SNEGSKA, per germline (reference sequence). The CDR3 extends over 13 amino acids. V shed 6 bases and J 1 base; nucleotides not matched to a gene: 2. CDR3 protein: CSAGDRTNEKLFF. Written as DNA, the CDR3 is TGCAGTGCAGGGGACAGAACTAATGAAAAACTGTTTTTT.

This clonotype turned up a few times. The chain employs TRBV13 and TRBJ2-1; 13 nucleotides match TRBD2. The CDR3 spans 13 residues. V gave up 5 bases and J gave up 12 bases; unmatched junction bases: 4. Germline-derived CDR1 and CDR2 are PRHDT and FYEKMQ (reference sequence). The chain's CDR3 is CASSQGTSGTQFF. CDR3 in DNA: TGTGCCAGCAGCCAGGGGACTAGCGGGACGCAGTTCTTC.

This clonotype was observed a few times. The V call is TRBV5-1, the J call TRBJ2-7, with D unresolved. From germline, CDR1 is SGHRS and CDR2 YFSETQ. The CDR3 contains 14 residues. Trimming pared 3 bases from V and 2 bases from J, leaving 12 bases between. DNA for the CDR3: TGCGCCAGCAGCTACTTGACCGAAACCTACGAGCAGTACTTC. Translated, it gives CASSYLTETYEQYF. Full variable domain (outside the CDR3, taken from reference TRBV5-1 and TRBJ2-7): KAGVTQTPRYLIKTRGQQVTLSCSPISGHRSVSWYQQTPGQGLQFLFEYFSETQRNKGNFPGRFSGRQFSNSRSEMNVSTLELGDSALYLCASSYLTETYEQYFGPGTRLTVT.

The J gene is TRBJ2-1, the V gene TRBV6-5; 13 bases match TRBD2. The ends lost 2 bases at V and 5 bases at J; junction bases unmatched: 3. Germline V lookup: CDR1 MNHEY, CDR2 SVGAGI. The CDR3 has 16 amino acids. The CDR3 nucleotides read TGTGCCAGCAGTTACACTAGCGGGAGGGGTGACAATGAGCAGTTCTTC. Its protein is CASSYTSGRGDNEQFF.

The rearrangement uses TRBV5-1 and TRBJ2-1; tentative D call: TRBD2 (6 bases). The CDR3 consists of 19 residues. Deletions cut 6 bases from V and 1 base from J, with 26 bases between. Looked up from germline, CDR1 is SGHRS and CDR2 is YFSETQ. The chain's CDR3 is CASTRRGEAGSGSYNEQFF. The CDR3 nucleotides are TGCGCCAGCACCAGAAGAGGGGAAGCGGGCAGCGGTTCCTACAATGAGCAGTTCTTC.

The chain has TRBV7-9 and TRBJ2-7; 13 nucleotides match TRBD2. With 0 bases clipped from V and 2 bases from J, the junction kept 1 base outside the gene matches. Germline assignment: CDR1 SEHNR and CDR2 FQNEAQ (reference sequence). The length of the CDR3 is 16 residues. The CDR3 is CASSLATSGRAYEQYF. The CDR3 coding sequence is TGTGCCAGCAGCTTAGCAACTAGCGGGAGGGCCTACGAGCAGTACTTC.

This clonotype was observed a few times. V is TRBV5-1 and J is TRBJ1-5; 8 positions match TRBD1. The CDR3 extends over 17 amino acids. Germline V CDR1 and CDR2: SGHRS, YFSETQ. With 1 base clipped from V and 2 bases from J, the junction kept 8 bases outside the gene matches. CDR3: CASSLSGGASGNQPQHF. CDR3 sequence (DNA): TGCGCCAGCAGCTTGTCAGGGGGCGCGTCGGGCAATCAGCCCCAGCATTTT.

The chain couples TRBV6-1 to TRBJ2-3, with D possibly matching TRBD1 (5 bases). Germline loops: CDR1 MNHNS, CDR2 SASEGT. This CDR3 has 16 amino acids. Trimming removed 3 bases from V and 0 bases from J, with 13 bases in between. CDR3 nucleotide sequence: TGTGCCAGCAGTGAGCGCAGGGCCCCTAGCACAGATACGCAGTATTTT. Translating gives CASSERRAPSTDTQYF.